These 32 T cell receptor beta chains originate from one sample sequenced in a study of cytomegalovirus exposure and HLA in healthy donors. PCR amplification relied on 60 Vbeta primers (plus 13 Jbeta primers). The data were produced by immunoSEQ multiplex PCR, yet TCRdb's version contains in-frame clones alone and is incomplete. The profile shows about 190,000 clones, 84% of them singletons. The sequenced material came from PBMCs. Receptors originate from a woman in her forties or fifties in good health and CMV-seropositive.

The V call is TRBV7-8, the J call TRBJ1-2; the match to TRBD1 covers 9 bases. J was trimmed by 5 bases and V by 5 bases; bases with no gene match: 18. This CDR3 spans 18 amino acids. Germline CDR1 and CDR2: SGHVS and FQNEAQ. The CDR3 bases are TGTGCCAGCAGCCACTCATCCGGGACAGGGATTAAGATATATGGCTACACCTTC. It encodes CASSHSSGTGIKIYGYTF.

The CDR3 loop reads CASSSGYWGCGYTF. The CDR3 DNA is TGTGCCAGCAGCTCCGGTTATTGGGGCTGCGGCTACACCTTC. This chain connects TRBV12-1 to TRBJ1-2; the table's D call of TRBD1 was not tested on the DNA. TRBV12-1 is noted as a pseudogene. The CDR3 covers 14 residues.

The chain uses TRBV23-1 and TRBJ1-5, with 8 bases that match TRBD1. TRBV23-1 is given ORF status, its function remaining uncertain. Unmatched junction bases numbered 7, after V lost 6 bases and J lost 6 bases. This CDR3 spans 14 amino acids. The CDR3 DNA reads as TGCGCCAGCAGATCGGACAGGGTCGGTCAGCCCCAGCATTTT. Translating gives CASRSDRVGQPQHF.

This clone was seen only a few times. In nucleotides, the CDR3 is TGTGCCAGCAGTCTTCGGGACAGTCTTGGGACTGAAGCTTTCTTT. Translated: CASSLRDSLGTEAFF. This chain joins TRBV6-5 and TRBJ1-1; 7 bases line up with TRBD1. The CDR3 runs 15 residues. Germline CDR1 MNHEY, CDR2 SVGAGI. Losses at the gene ends were 5 bases for V and 5 bases for J; bases not matched to a gene: 11.

This chain joins TRBV18 and TRBJ1-6, with a tentative D call TRBD1 (5 bases). The germline gives CDR1 KGHSH, CDR2 LQKENI. This CDR3 is built from 14 residues. V was clipped by 6 bases and J by 7 bases, with 13 bases between them. The CDR3 is CASSPDSLNSPLHF. CDR3 coding DNA: TGTGCCAGCTCTCCCGACAGTTTAAATTCACCCCTCCACTTT.

The V call is TRBV5-1, the J call TRBJ1-2, with D uncertain. There are 14 residues in the CDR3. V lost 0 bases and J 3 bases, leaving 9 bases between the germline ends. From germline, CDR1 is SGHRS and CDR2 YFSETQ. The chain's CDR3 is CASSLDKSYYGYTF. CDR3 DNA sequence: TGCGCCAGCAGCTTGGACAAGTCTTACTATGGCTACACCTTC.

This rearrangement joins TRBV4-3 to TRBJ2-5; unclear D gene. The J call may not be correct, given that the DNA end is closer to TRBJ2-7. The CDR3 runs to 14 residues. From germline, CDR1 is LGHNA and CDR2 YSLEER. The CDR3 DNA follows: TGCGCCAGCAGCCAAGAGCCCTACGACTACGAGCAGTACTTC. The encoded protein is CASSQEPYDYEQYF.

This chain links TRBV29-1 with TRBJ2-1; perhaps TRBD2 as D (7 bases). The V gene's germline CDR1 is SQVTM and CDR2 ANQGSEA. V lost 2 bases and J 6 bases, leaving 17 bases between the germline ends. The CDR3 runs to 15 residues. CDR3 sequence reads: CSVEMGRGGRNEQFF. In DNA, the CDR3 is TGCAGCGTTGAAATGGGGAGGGGGGGCCGCAATGAGCAGTTCTTC.

The V and J genes are TRBV10-3 and TRBJ2-2, with 7 positions matching TRBD1. The germline gives CDR1 ENHRY, CDR2 SYGVKD. The CDR3 spans 13 residues. The V segment lost 5 bases and the J segment 6 bases; nucleotides outside the gene matches: 3. The CDR3: CAISNRGSGELFF. DNA of the CDR3: TGTGCCATCAGTAACAGGGGTTCCGGGGAGCTGTTTTTT.

This chain links TRBV5-1 with TRBJ2-5; 10 bases fit TRBD2. The end of the DNA fits TRBJ2-7 better, so the J call may be wrong. The CDR3 is made up of 15 amino acids. Germline assignment: CDR1 SGHRS and CDR2 YFSETQ. The CDR3 loop is CASSWGTSDPYEQYF. Written as DNA, the CDR3 is TGCGCCAGCAGCTGGGGGACTAGCGATCCCTACGAGCAGTACTTC.

The rearrangement joins TRBV30 to TRBJ1-2; the match to TRBD1 covers 10 bases. The CDR3 extends over 17 amino acids. Germline assignment: CDR1 GTSNPN and CDR2 SVGIG (reference sequence). V lost 3 bases, J lost 3 bases, and 13 bases stayed unmatched. CDR3 coding DNA: TGTGCCTGGAGCGCGACCGGGACAGGGGCCGGGTACTATGGCTACACCTTC. Translated: CAWSATGTGAGYYGYTF.

The chain carries TRBV19 and TRBJ1-5; TRBD1 matches at 10 bases. Looked up from germline, CDR1 is LNHDA and CDR2 is SQIVND (reference sequence). CDR3 length: 15 amino acids. The ends lost 6 bases at V and 3 bases at J; junction bases unmatched: 5. The chain's CDR3 is CASRTGQGDNQPQHF. The CDR3 nucleotides are TGTGCCAGTAGAACCGGACAGGGGGACAATCAGCCCCAGCATTTT. The complete variable domain, with remaining parts taken from reference TRBV19 and TRBJ1-5, reads DGGITQSPKYLFRKEGQNVTLSCEQNLNHDAMYWYRQDPGQGLRLIYYSQIVNDFQKGDIAEGYSVSREKKESFPLTVTSAQKNPTAFYLCASRTGQGDNQPQHFGDGTRLSIL.

This clone was observed a single time. The J gene is TRBJ2-1, the V gene TRBV19; 9 bases align to TRBD2. V lost 7 bases, J lost 6 bases, and 10 bases stayed unmatched. Germline assignment: CDR1 LNHDA and CDR2 SQIVND (reference sequence). The CDR3 has 15 amino acids. CDR3 protein: CASTPGGLASNEQFF. In nucleotides, the CDR3 is TGTGCCAGTACCCCCGGGGGACTAGCCAGCAATGAGCAGTTCTTC.

The V and J genes are TRBV6-6 and TRBJ2-7; 11 bases align to TRBD2. Germline V gene data show CDR1 as MNHNY and CDR2 as SVGAGI (reference sequence). The CDR3 length is 15 residues. The J segment lost 4 bases and the V segment lost 5 bases, leaving 7 bases of the junction unmatched. The CDR3 is CASSPVTSGKYEQYF. As DNA, the CDR3 is TGTGCCAGCAGTCCAGTGACTAGCGGGAAGTACGAGCAGTACTTC.

The V gene is TRBV7-2, the J gene TRBJ1-1; 10 positions match TRBD1. Unmatched junction bases numbered 5, after V lost 3 bases and J lost 4 bases. This CDR3 is built from 15 residues. Germline V gives CDR1 SGHTA, CDR2 FQGNSA. CDR3 sequence reads: CASSLQTGGITEAFF. The DNA of the CDR3 is TGTGCCAGCAGCTTGCAGACAGGGGGCATCACTGAAGCTTTCTTT.

This chain joins TRBV6-5 and TRBJ1-5, with a possible D match to TRBD1 (5 bases). This CDR3 is built from 12 residues. Germline CDR1 reads MNHEY; CDR2 reads SVGAGI. V dropped 8 bases and J dropped 4 bases, with 9 bases sitting between them. CDR3 in amino acids: CASDGGNQPQHF. CDR3 DNA: TGTGCCAGCGACGGGGGAAATCAGCCCCAGCATTTT.

The J gene is TRBJ2-4, the V gene TRBV7-2; weak D call: TRBD1 (5 bases). CDR1 and CDR2 (germline): SGHTA, FQGNSA. V gave up 1 base and J gave up 4 bases, with 11 bases separating them. The CDR3 has 15 residues. CDR3 region: CASSLGRQGKNIQYF. CDR3 nucleotides: TGTGCCAGCAGCTTAGGAAGGCAGGGTAAAAACATTCAGTACTTC.

This chain joins TRBV29-1 and TRBJ2-2; D gene ambiguous. Germline V lookup: CDR1 SQVTM, CDR2 ANQGSEA. Trimming pared 6 bases from V and 5 bases from J, leaving 16 bases between. The CDR3 consists of 14 residues. This CDR3 is CSVSGQVPTGELFF. CDR3 nucleotides: TGCAGCGTCTCAGGTCAGGTTCCGACCGGGGAGCTGTTTTTT.

The rearrangement uses TRBV18 and TRBJ1-1; the D gene is possibly TRBD1 (5 bases). The germline gives CDR1 KGHSH, CDR2 LQKENI. There are 16 residues in the CDR3. V lost 2 bases, J lost 1 base, and 14 bases lay in between. The CDR3 bases are TGTGCCAGCTCACCAGGGGCGGCCCTTAGGAACACTGAAGCTTTCTTT. Translating gives CASSPGAALRNTEAFF.

The V call is TRBV14, the J call TRBJ2-3, with 7 positions matching TRBD1. CDR1 and CDR2 (germline): SGHDN, FVKESK. The CDR3 runs to 15 residues. With 4 bases clipped from V and 5 bases from J, the junction kept 9 bases outside the gene matches. CDR3 nucleotide sequence: TGTGCCAGCAGCCTCACAGGGGCGCGGAGAGATACGCAGTATTTT. Encoded protein: CASSLTGARRDTQYF.

The rearrangement links TRBV6-1 to TRBJ1-2, with D possibly TRBD1 on 6 matching bases. This CDR3 is 14 amino acids long. Trimming stripped 6 bases from V and 0 bases from J, with 11 bases between. Per the germline V gene, CDR1 is MNHNS and CDR2 is SASEGT. This chain's CDR3 is CASSYRASNYGYTF. The CDR3 DNA follows: TGTGCCAGCAGCTACAGGGCTTCTAACTATGGCTACACCTTC.

CDR3 bases: TGCGCCAGCAGCCTTACTCCGGGACAGGTGGGAGATCAGCCCCAGCATTTT. As protein: CASSLTPGQVGDQPQHF. The genes are TRBV4-1 and TRBJ1-5; TRBD1 matches 8 bases. The germline CDR1 and CDR2 sequences are MGHRA and YSYEKL. CDR3 length: 17 amino acids. J lost 5 bases, V lost 4 bases, and 13 bases had no gene match.

CDR3 sequence: CASSQVSENTGELFF. As DNA, the CDR3 is TGCGCCAGCAGCCAAGTTAGCGAGAACACCGGGGAGCTGTTTTTT. The chain recombines TRBV4-1 with TRBJ2-2; possibly TRBD2 for D (5 bases). This CDR3 has 15 amino acids. Germline V gene lookup returns CDR1 MGHRA and CDR2 YSYEKL. Trimming removed 1 base at V and 1 base at J, with 7 bases between.

The J gene is TRBJ2-6, the V gene TRBV5-4; TRBD1 agrees at 8 bases. V shed 0 bases and J 0 bases; nucleotides not matched to a gene: 5. CDR3 length: 18 amino acids. CDR1 and CDR2 (germline): SGHNT, YYREEE (reference sequence). CDR3 sequence reads: CASSLEGQGVSGANVLTF. The CDR3 region has the DNA TGTGCCAGCAGCTTGGAAGGACAGGGAGTCTCTGGGGCCAACGTCCTGACTTTC.

This chain connects TRBV9 to TRBJ2-5; maybe TRBD2 (7 bases). CDR1 and CDR2 from the germline V gene are SGDLS and YYNGEE. The CDR3 is 14 residues long. V lost 1 base, J lost 11 bases, and 18 bases lay in between. The DNA for the CDR3 is TGTGCCAGCAGCGTAAGGGGGAATTCGCGGGAGCAGTACTTC. Translation gives CASSVRGNSREQYF.

V and J are TRBV9 and TRBJ2-1; possible D gene TRBD2, 5 bases. This CDR3 has 16 residues. The ends were cut back, 0 bases at V and 0 bases at J, with 10 bases in the middle. CDR1 is SGDLS, CDR2 YYNGEE, per germline. The CDR3 DNA reads as TGTGCCAGCAGCGTAGAATCACTAGGCTCCTACAATGAGCAGTTCTTC. Its protein product is CASSVESLGSYNEQFF. Full variable domain (outside the CDR3, taken from reference TRBV9 and TRBJ2-1): DSGVTQTPKHLITATGQRVTLRCSPRSGDLSVYWYQQSLDQGLQFLIQYYNGEERAKGNILERFSAQQFPDLHSELNLSSLELGDSALYFCASSVESLGSYNEQFFGPGTRLTVL.

This clone has a handful of counts. J is TRBJ2-5 and V is TRBV10-3, with D possibly being TRBD1 (5 bases). CDR3 size: 14 residues. V lost 6 bases and J lost 1, with 12 bases in between. CDR1 is ENHRY and CDR2 is SYGVKD in the germline V gene. The CDR3 loop reads CAISPQGSQETQYF. CDR3 sequence (DNA): TGTGCCATCAGCCCTCAGGGATCCCAAGAGACCCAGTACTTC.

The chain links TRBV5-1 to TRBJ2-1; TRBD1 matches at 11 bases. This CDR3 comprises 16 residues. Trimming removed 4 bases from V and 7 bases from J; junction bases left unmatched: 10. Germline V gives CDR1 SGHRS, CDR2 YFSETQ. The DNA of the CDR3 is TGCGCCAGCAGCAGGGAGGGACAGGGGGTCGGGAATGAGCAGTTCTTC. This encodes CASSREGQGVGNEQFF. The full variable domain, in which reference TRBV5-1 and TRBJ2-1 provide the parts outside the CDR3, is KAGVTQTPRYLIKTRGQQVTLSCSPISGHRSVSWYQQTPGQGLQFLFEYFSETQRNKGNFPGRFSGRQFSNSRSEMNVSTLELGDSALYLCASSREGQGVGNEQFFGPGTRLTVL.

J is TRBJ1-2 and V is TRBV5-1; 10 bases line up with TRBD1. Germline CDR1 and CDR2: SGHRS and YFSETQ. This CDR3 region has 16 residues. Trimming cost V 4 bases and J 6 bases; bases outside gene matches: 12. The CDR3 is CASSVTAGTGENGYTF. In DNA form, the CDR3 reads TGCGCCAGCAGCGTGACTGCCGGGACAGGGGAAAATGGCTACACCTTC. Full variable domain (remainder filled in from reference TRBV5-1 and TRBJ1-2): KAGVTQTPRYLIKTRGQQVTLSCSPISGHRSVSWYQQTPGQGLQFLFEYFSETQRNKGNFPGRFSGRQFSNSRSEMNVSTLELGDSALYLCASSVTAGTGENGYTFGSGTRLTVV.

The genes are TRBV28 and TRBJ1-3, with 7 bases fitting TRBD1. V dropped 3 bases and J dropped 2; count of bases not matched to a gene: 4. CDR1 is MDHEN and CDR2 is SYDVKM in the germline V gene. The CDR3 sequence is 15 residues long. The CDR3 region is CASSFPQGAGNTIYF. The CDR3 DNA follows: TGTGCCAGCAGTTTTCCTCAGGGGGCTGGAAACACCATATATTTT. Variable domain in full (rest from reference TRBV28 and TRBJ1-3): DVKVTQSSRYLVKRTGEKVFLECVQDMDHENMFWYRQDPGLGLRLIYFSYDVKMKEKGDIPEGYSVSREKKERFSLILESASTNQTSMYLCASSFPQGAGNTIYFGEGSWLTVV.

The chain carries TRBV5-4 and TRBJ1-4, with D possibly being TRBD1 (6 bases). The V gene lost 0 bases and the J gene lost 3 bases, with 9 bases spanning the gap. The CDR3 consists of 15 residues. Germline CDR1 reads SGHNT; CDR2 reads YYREEE (reference sequence). The CDR3 DNA reads TGTGCCAGCAGCTTGGGAACAGGGTCTAATGAAAAACTGTTTTTT. It translates to CASSLGTGSNEKLFF.

V gene TRBV30 combines with J gene TRBJ2-7; 10 bases line up with TRBD1. Unmatched junction bases numbered 13, after V lost 3 bases and J lost 2 bases. Germline values: CDR1 GTSNPN, CDR2 SVGIG (reference sequence). This CDR3 has 17 residues. CDR3 loop: CAWSVLGRTGGAYEQYF. CDR3 sequence (DNA): TGTGCCTGGAGCGTATTGGGCCGGACAGGGGGGGCCTACGAGCAGTACTTC.